Listed below are T cell receptor beta chains from one sample, sequenced in a study of radiation and T cells in renal cell carcinoma. Profiling relied on immunoSEQ multiplex PCR, and the TCRdb table lists in-frame clones only, not all of them. The sample lists tens of thousands of clones; about 85% were seen once. This specimen was blood, taken from a patient whose treatment included radiotherapy and nephrectomy. These receptors were taken from a man between 60 and 75 years old with renal cell carcinoma. Each CDR3 is given with its conserved first and last residue.

CDR3	V
CASSPKGRDIQYF	TRBV18
CASREPGPTSEQYF	TRBV2
CASSPDNRGSHQPQHF	TRBV4-1
CASSTEVAGGFKFF	TRBV7-2
CASSLGIGGVSEKLFF	TRBV5-1
CATYASGIGLDEQFF	TRBV6-1
CASSLNRAGRNTEAFF	TRBV18
CASSLASSYEQYF	TRBV7-2
CASSPPQNGLYNEQFF	TRBV18
CASSLYQGSGYTF	TRBV7-2
CASSSRDWGTGELFF	TRBV7-3
CATSSRSLAGETQYF	TRBV15
CASSLAATGGEKLFF	TRBV5-1
CASSGRSGRLNEQYF	TRBV6-1
CSVGVLGYEAFF	TRBV29-1
CASSFLPGTVNSPLHF	TRBV5-1